The 19 T cell receptor beta chains presented below share a single source sample, sequenced in a study of blood T cell repertoires in COVID-19. Profiling relied on immunoSEQ multiplex PCR, and the TCRdb table lists in-frame clones only, not all of them. The sample has around 130,000 clones, about 88% seen once. Sequenced material: peripheral blood. These receptors were collected from a human donor in a cohort sampled during active COVID-19.

The chain combines TRBV5-5 with TRBJ2-6; 9 nucleotides agree with TRBD2. V trimming: 2 bases; J trimming: 0 bases; junction bases outside the gene matches: 6. The CDR3 has 18 residues. Germline V gene sequence: CDR1 SGHKS, CDR2 YYEKEE (reference sequence). Here the CDR3 DNA reads TGTGCCAGCAGCTTAATAGCGGGGGTGAGCTCTGGGGCCAACGTCCTGACTTTC. This codes for CASSLIAGVSSGANVLTF.

This clone was seen only a few times. The CDR3 is CASSKDVAGKEEKLFF. In DNA form, the CDR3 reads TGTGCCAGCAGCAAAGATGTCGCGGGTAAGGAGGAAAAACTGTTTTTT. The chain uses TRBV21-1 and TRBJ1-4. TRBV21-1 represents a pseudogene. The CDR3 contains 16 residues.

The chain uses TRBV11-2 and TRBJ1-1; D is unclear. Per the germline V gene, CDR1 is SGHAT and CDR2 is FQNNGV. CDR3 length: 13 residues. Trimming stripped 3 bases from V and 2 bases from J, with 7 bases between. CDR3 nucleotide sequence: TGTGCCAGCAGCTTCAACAGAAACACTGAAGCTTTCTTT. Its protein is CASSFNRNTEAFF.

CDR3 residues: CASSVGLAGSYNEQFF. CDR3 sequence (DNA): TGTGCCAGCAGCGTTGGACTAGCGGGGTCCTACAATGAGCAGTTCTTC. The rearrangement joins TRBV9 to TRBJ2-1, with 12 bases identical to TRBD2. Germline loops: CDR1 SGDLS, CDR2 YYNGEE. The CDR3 is made up of 16 amino acids. V shed 2 bases, J shed 1 base, and the junction held 1 base outside the gene matches.

The rearrangement uses TRBV20-1 and TRBJ2-3; 7 bases line up with TRBD1. The V gene's germline CDR1 is DFQATT and CDR2 SNEGSKA (reference sequence). The CDR3 sequence is 14 residues long. V lost 3 bases to trimming and J lost 1 base; unmatched junction nucleotides: 4. CDR3 sequence: CSASIGQGTDTQYF. The CDR3 region has the DNA TGCAGTGCTAGTATAGGACAGGGCACAGATACGCAGTATTTT.

This clone was recorded only once. The V call is TRBV28, the J call TRBJ2-2; no clear D. The CDR3 covers 13 residues. The V end was cut by 6 bases, the J end by 4 bases, with 9 bases between. Germline CDR1 MDHEN, CDR2 SYDVKM. The CDR3 DNA is TGTGCCAGCAGGGGTACAGTCACCGGGGAGCTGTTTTTT. Protein: CASRGTVTGELFF. The whole variable domain, remainder taken from reference TRBV28 and TRBJ2-2, is DVKVTQSSRYLVKRTGEKVFLECVQDMDHENMFWYRQDPGLGLRLIYFSYDVKMKEKGDIPEGYSVSREKKERFSLILESASTNQTSMYLCASRGTVTGELFFGEGSRLTVL.

The V call is TRBV15, the J call TRBJ1-3; TRBD1 is a possible D gene (6 bases). In germline, CDR1 is LNHNV, CDR2 YYDKDF (reference sequence). The CDR3 length is 14 residues. V was trimmed by 8 bases and J by 0 bases, leaving 11 bases between them. The DNA for the CDR3 is TGTGCCACCCGAACGACAGGCTCTGGAAACACCATATATTTT. Encoded protein: CATRTTGSGNTIYF.

This chain links TRBV4-2 with TRBJ2-2, with 9 bases lining up with TRBD1. Losses at the gene ends were 2 bases for V and 7 bases for J; bases not matched to a gene: 5. Germline V gives CDR1 LGHNA, CDR2 YNFKEQ. This CDR3 spans 15 amino acids. The CDR3 loop reads CASSQRDRVIGELFF. DNA for the CDR3: TGTGCCAGCAGCCAAAGGGACAGGGTGATCGGGGAGCTGTTTTTT.

This chain joins TRBV30 and TRBJ1-2; D remains ambiguous. The CDR3 runs to 17 residues. Germline V lookup: CDR1 GTSNPN, CDR2 SVGIG (reference sequence). V lost 3 bases and J lost 0, with 20 bases in between. The CDR3 DNA follows: TGTGCCTGGAGCCCGCACAGCGGTAGGGTAACTAACTATGGCTACACCTTC. Translating gives CAWSPHSGRVTNYGYTF.

The sample holds one count of this clone. V and J are TRBV13 and TRBJ2-1, with a tentative D call TRBD2 (5 bases). V lost 0 bases to trimming and J lost 4 bases, with 10 bases between them. Germline CDR1 reads PRHDT; CDR2 reads FYEKMQ (reference sequence). This CDR3 contains 15 residues. The CDR3 protein is CASSLGREWYNEQFF. The CDR3 DNA reads as TGTGCCAGCAGCTTAGGACGGGAATGGTACAATGAGCAGTTCTTC.

The gene calls are TRBV3-1 (or the pseudogene TRBV3-2) and TRBJ2-7, with D hard to call. The germline CDR1 and CDR2 sequences are LGHDT and YNNKEL (reference sequence). CDR3 length: 12 residues. V was trimmed by 3 bases and J by 5 bases, leaving 8 bases between them. The CDR3 region has the DNA TGTGCCAGCAGCCAGTCTAGAGACGAGCAGTACTTC. Amino acids: CASSQSRDEQYF.

In its sample, this clone was seen once. This chain connects TRBV6-5 to TRBJ2-7; maybe TRBD1 (6 bases). This CDR3 has 12 amino acids. Germline loops: CDR1 MNHEY, CDR2 SVGAGI. V lost 5 bases and J lost 4, with 9 bases in between. Here the CDR3 reads CASSLDRYEQYF. In nucleotides, the CDR3 is TGTGCCAGCAGTCTGGACAGATACGAGCAGTACTTC.

The gene calls are TRBV7-8 and TRBJ1-1; TRBD1 might be the D (6 bases). The CDR3 is 14 residues long. Germline assignment: CDR1 SGHVS and CDR2 FQNEAQ. Trimming took 5 bases from V and 5 from J, leaving 15 bases between them. The CDR3 sequence: CASSPQGGWTEAFF. For the CDR3, the DNA is TGTGCCAGCAGCCCGCAAGGGGGTTGGACTGAAGCTTTCTTT.

V gene TRBV3-1 (or the pseudogene TRBV3-2) combines with J gene TRBJ1-2; 7 bases fit TRBD1. The CDR3 consists of 17 residues. V dropped 1 base and J dropped 6; count of bases not matched to a gene: 14. Per the germline V gene, CDR1 is LGHDT and CDR2 is YNNKEL (reference sequence). DNA of the CDR3: TGTGCCAGCAGCCAAGTGAGAGGGACAGAGGGGGAAAATGGCTACACCTTC. Encoded protein: CASSQVRGTEGENGYTF.

The V and J genes are TRBV6-5 and TRBJ2-2; no definite D call. Germline lookup yields CDR1 MNHEY and CDR2 SVGAGI. V gave up 8 bases and J gave up 2 bases, with 3 bases separating them. The CDR3 length is 11 residues. CDR3 sequence reads: CASGNTGELFF. The CDR3 DNA follows: TGTGCCAGCGGCAACACCGGGGAGCTGTTTTTT.

This clone was observed a few times. The V gene is TRBV11-3, the J gene TRBJ2-7, with unresolved D. Trimming stripped 5 bases from V and 4 bases from J, with 12 bases between. This CDR3 comprises 13 residues. Looked up from germline, CDR1 is SGHNT and CDR2 is YENEEA. CDR3 sequence reads: CASSLYHGYEQYF. The DNA of the CDR3 is TGTGCCAGCAGCCTTTATCACGGTTACGAGCAGTACTTC.

The rearrangement uses TRBV6-2 or TRBV6-3 and TRBJ2-7, with 7 bases lining up with TRBD2. CDR1 MNHEY and CDR2 SVGEGT come from the germline V gene. CDR3 size: 14 residues. V lost 3 bases, J lost 0 bases, and 2 bases stayed unmatched. The CDR3 DNA reads as TGTGCCAGCAGTTATACGGGGGGCTCCTACGAGCAGTACTTC. This encodes CASSYTGGSYEQYF.

This clone has only one observation. V usage is TRBV5-1 and J usage is TRBJ2-5, with 8 positions matching TRBD2. CDR1 SGHRS and CDR2 YFSETQ come from the germline V gene. With V trimmed by 0 bases and J by 5 bases, 6 bases remained unmatched. This CDR3 region has 15 residues. The CDR3 loop is CASSLARSGGETQYF. The DNA of the CDR3 is TGCGCCAGCAGCTTGGCCAGATCGGGAGGGGAGACCCAGTACTTC.

This chain joins TRBV5-1 and TRBJ1-5; D is possibly TRBD1 (6 bases). Trimming left V 4 bases short and J 0 bases short, with 8 bases between. This CDR3 comprises 14 residues. The germline gives CDR1 SGHRS, CDR2 YFSETQ. Written as DNA, the CDR3 is TGCGCCAGCAGCGCAGGGGATAGCAATCAGCCCCAGCATTTT. Translating gives CASSAGDSNQPQHF.